This T cell receptor (beta chain) stems from a study of human T cells and chemical hapten exposure. Study-level information: Across samples, TCR yields varied, mostly owing to small differences in pooled library volumes. Study observations and caveats: The formation of large CDR3 similarity clusters by expanded TCRs significantly exceeded that of controls. DPC sensitization did not alter TCRs above 1 in 1000 frequency.

Germline V gene sequence: CDR1 MNHEY, CDR2 SVGAGI. The CDR3 extends over 11 amino acids. The V end was cut by 6 bases, the J end by 9 bases, with 11 bases between. Comment on this clonotype: Its antigen is currently unknown.

The time point here: pre-sensitization, week 0. Treatment described: therapeutic diphenylcyclopropenone sensitization with weekly scalp DPC. TCRdb ran MiXCR on the RACE reads and lists one entry per CDR3 protein. The sample includes roughly 110,000 distinct CDR3 sequences, more than 10% of them seen just once. The material was whole blood, obtained in connection with sensitization to the hapten diphenylcyclopropenone (DPC). This clonotype was sampled from a woman aged 45-65 years with alopecia areata. Some clones in this sample may be carry-over from other donors' samples. V gene TRBV6-5 combines with J gene TRBJ1-1; D is uncertain. The CDR3 bases are TGTGCCAGCAGACGGGGAGTGAAAGCTTTCTTT. It codes for CASRRGVKAFF.